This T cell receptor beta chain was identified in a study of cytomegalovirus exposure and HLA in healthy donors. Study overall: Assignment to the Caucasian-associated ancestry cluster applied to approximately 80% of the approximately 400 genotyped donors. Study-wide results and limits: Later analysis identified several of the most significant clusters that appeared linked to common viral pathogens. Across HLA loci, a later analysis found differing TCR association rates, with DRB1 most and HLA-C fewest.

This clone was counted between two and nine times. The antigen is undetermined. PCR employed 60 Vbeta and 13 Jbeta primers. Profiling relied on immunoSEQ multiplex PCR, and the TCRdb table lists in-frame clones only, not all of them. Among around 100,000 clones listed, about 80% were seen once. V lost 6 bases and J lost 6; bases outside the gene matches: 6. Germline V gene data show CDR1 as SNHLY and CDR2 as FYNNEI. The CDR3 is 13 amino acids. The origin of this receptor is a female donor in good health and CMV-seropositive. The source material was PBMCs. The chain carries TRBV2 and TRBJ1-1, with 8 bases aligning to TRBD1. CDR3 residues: CASRERTGPEAFF. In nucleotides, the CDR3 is TGTGCCAGCAGGGAACGGACAGGGCCTGAAGCTTTCTTT.